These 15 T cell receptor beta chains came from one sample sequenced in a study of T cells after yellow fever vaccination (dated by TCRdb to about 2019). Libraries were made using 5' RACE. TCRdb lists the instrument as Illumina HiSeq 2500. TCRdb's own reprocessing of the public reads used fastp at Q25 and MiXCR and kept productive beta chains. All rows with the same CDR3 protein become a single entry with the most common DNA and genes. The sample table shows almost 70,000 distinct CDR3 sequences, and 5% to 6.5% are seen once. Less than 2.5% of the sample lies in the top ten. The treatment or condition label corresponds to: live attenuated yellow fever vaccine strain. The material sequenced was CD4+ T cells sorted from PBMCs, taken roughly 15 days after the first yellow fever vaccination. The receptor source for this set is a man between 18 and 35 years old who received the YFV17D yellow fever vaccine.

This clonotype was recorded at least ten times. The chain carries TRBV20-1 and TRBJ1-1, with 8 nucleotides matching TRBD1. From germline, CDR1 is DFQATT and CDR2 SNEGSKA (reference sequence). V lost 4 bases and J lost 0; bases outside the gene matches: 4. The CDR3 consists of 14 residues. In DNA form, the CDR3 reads TGCAGTGCTAACCGGGACAGGTTGAACACTGAAGCTTTCTTT. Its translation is CSANRDRLNTEAFF.

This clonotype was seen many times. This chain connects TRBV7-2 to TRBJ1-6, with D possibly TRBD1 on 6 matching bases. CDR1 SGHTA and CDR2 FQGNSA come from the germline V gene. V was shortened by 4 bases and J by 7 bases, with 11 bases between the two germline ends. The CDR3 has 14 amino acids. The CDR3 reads CASSSTGRNSPLHF. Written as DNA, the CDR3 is TGTGCCAGCAGCTCTACAGGGAGGAATTCACCCCTCCACTTT.

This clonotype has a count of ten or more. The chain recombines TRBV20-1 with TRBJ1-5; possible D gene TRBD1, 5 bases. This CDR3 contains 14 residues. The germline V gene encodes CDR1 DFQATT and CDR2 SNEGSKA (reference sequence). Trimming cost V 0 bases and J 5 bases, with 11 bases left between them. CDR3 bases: TGCAGTGCTAGAGATGGGGCGGGTCATCAGCCCCAGCATTTT. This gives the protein CSARDGAGHQPQHF.

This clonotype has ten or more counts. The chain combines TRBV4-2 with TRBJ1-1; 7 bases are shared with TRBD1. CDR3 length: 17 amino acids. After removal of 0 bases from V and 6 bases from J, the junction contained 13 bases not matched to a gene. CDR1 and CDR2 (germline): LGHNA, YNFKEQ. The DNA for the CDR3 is TGTGCCAGCAGCCAAGAGCGGGGAGGAGGGGGCCCGCCTGAAGCTTTCTTT. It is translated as CASSQERGGGGPPEAFF.

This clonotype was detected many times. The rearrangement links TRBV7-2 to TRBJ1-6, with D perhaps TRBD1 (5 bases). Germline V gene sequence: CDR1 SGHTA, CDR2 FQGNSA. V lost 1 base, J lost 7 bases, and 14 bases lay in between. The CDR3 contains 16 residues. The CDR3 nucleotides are TGTGCCAGCAGCTTAGGTTCAGGGCCCTGGAATTCACCCCTCCACTTT. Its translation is CASSLGSGPWNSPLHF.

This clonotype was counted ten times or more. The CDR3, as DNA: TGTGCCAGCAGCCCACCCGCTAGCGCCGTCACGGGGGAGCAGTACTTC. Translated, it gives CASSPPASAVTGEQYF. The gene calls are TRBV7-2 and TRBJ2-7, with D possibly TRBD2 on 6 matching bases. This CDR3 has 16 residues. The germline V gene encodes CDR1 SGHTA and CDR2 FQGNSA. With 5 bases removed from V and 7 bases from J, the gap between germline ends came to 24 bases.

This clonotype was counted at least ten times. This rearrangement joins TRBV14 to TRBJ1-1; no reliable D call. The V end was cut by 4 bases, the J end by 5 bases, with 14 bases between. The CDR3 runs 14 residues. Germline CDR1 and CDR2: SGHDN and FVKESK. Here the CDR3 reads CASSPRIAGTEAFF. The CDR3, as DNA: TGTGCCAGCAGCCCGCGAATAGCGGGGACTGAAGCTTTCTTT.

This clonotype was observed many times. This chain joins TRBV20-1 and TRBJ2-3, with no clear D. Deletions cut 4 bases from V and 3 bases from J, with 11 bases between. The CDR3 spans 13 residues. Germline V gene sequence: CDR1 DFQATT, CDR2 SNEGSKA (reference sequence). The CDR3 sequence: CSATSLSTDTQYF. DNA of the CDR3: TGCAGTGCTACGAGTTTATCAACAGATACGCAGTATTTT.

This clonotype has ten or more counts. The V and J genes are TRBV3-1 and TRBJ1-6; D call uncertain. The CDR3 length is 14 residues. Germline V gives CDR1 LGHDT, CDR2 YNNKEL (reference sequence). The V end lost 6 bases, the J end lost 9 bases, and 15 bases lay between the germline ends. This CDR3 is CASSRQTLGSPLHF. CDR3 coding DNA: TGTGCCAGCAGTCGACAAACCCTCGGTTCACCCCTCCACTTT.

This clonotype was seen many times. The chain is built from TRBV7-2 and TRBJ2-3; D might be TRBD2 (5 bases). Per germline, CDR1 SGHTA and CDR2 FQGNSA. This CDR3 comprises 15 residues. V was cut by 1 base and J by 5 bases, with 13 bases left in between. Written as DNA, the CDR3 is TGTGCCAGCAGCTTAGATAAGCACCGGGGAGATACGCAGTATTTT. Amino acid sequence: CASSLDKHRGDTQYF. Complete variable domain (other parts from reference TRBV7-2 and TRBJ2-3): GAGVSQSPSNKVTEKGKDVELRCDPISGHTALYWYRQSLGQGLEFLIYFQGNSAPDKSGLPSDRFSAERTGGSVSTLTIQRTQQEDSAVYLCASSLDKHRGDTQYFGPGTRLTVL.

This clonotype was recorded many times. This chain's CDR3 is CASSVGAWQEGEKLFF. The CDR3 coding sequence is TGTGCCAGCAGCGTAGGAGCGTGGCAGGAGGGTGAAAAACTGTTTTTT. V and J are TRBV9 and TRBJ1-4; D remains ambiguous. Germline V gives CDR1 SGDLS, CDR2 YYNGEE. V lost 0 bases, J lost 7 bases, and 16 bases lay in between. There are 16 residues in the CDR3. Supplemented by reference TRBV9 and TRBJ1-4, the full variable domain reads DSGVTQTPKHLITATGQRVTLRCSPRSGDLSVYWYQQSLDQGLQFLIQYYNGEERAKGNILERFSAQQFPDLHSELNLSSLELGDSALYFCASSVGAWQEGEKLFFGSGTQLSVL.

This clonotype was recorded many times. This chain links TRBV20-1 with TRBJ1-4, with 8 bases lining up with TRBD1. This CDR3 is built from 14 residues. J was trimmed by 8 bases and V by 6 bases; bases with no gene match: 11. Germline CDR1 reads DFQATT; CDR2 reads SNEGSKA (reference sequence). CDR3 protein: CSAPRQGTLEKLFF. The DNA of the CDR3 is TGCAGTGCACCCAGACAGGGGACACTGGAAAAACTGTTTTTT.

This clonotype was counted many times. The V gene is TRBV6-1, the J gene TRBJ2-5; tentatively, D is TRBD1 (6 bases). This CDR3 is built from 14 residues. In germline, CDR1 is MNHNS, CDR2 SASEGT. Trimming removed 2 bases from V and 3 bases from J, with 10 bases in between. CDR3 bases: TGTGCCAGCAGTGAACGGGACACAAAAGAGACCCAGTACTTC. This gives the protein CASSERDTKETQYF.

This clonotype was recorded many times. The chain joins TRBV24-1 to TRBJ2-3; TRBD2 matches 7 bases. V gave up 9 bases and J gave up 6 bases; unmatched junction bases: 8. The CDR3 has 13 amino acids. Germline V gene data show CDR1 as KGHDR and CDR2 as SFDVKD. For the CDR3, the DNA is TGTGCCACCGCCGGGACTACCGGGGATACGCAGTATTTT. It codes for CATAGTTGDTQYF.

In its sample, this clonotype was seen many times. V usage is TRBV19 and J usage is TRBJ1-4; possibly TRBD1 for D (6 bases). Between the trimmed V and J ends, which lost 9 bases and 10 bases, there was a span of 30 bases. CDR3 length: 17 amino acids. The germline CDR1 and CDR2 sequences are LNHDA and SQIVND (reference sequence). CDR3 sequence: CASRPRGRGVIIGKLFF. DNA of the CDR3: TGTGCCAGCCGACCCAGGGGAAGGGGTGTAATTATCGGAAAACTGTTTTTT.